A selection of T cell receptor beta chains follows, all from one sample in a study of blood T cell repertoires in COVID-19. Here immunoSEQ multiplex PCR was the method, and the copy in TCRdb shows in-frame clones only, minus some. The sample consists of some 68,000 clones, approximately 87% of them appearing once. Specimen: peripheral blood. These receptors all come from a man aged 45-60 years with active COVID-19. CDR3s include the opening cysteine and the closing phenylalanine or tryptophan. D genes are given only for firm matches. Rows give clone size only sometimes, using once, few, many, or a class for an expanded clone.

v_call	clone_size	d_call	j_call	cdr3_nt	cdr3_aa
TRBV12-3/TRBV12-4	once	.	TRBJ1-6	TGTGCCAGCAGTTTACCCGGTTTGTCACCCCTCCACTTT	CASSLPGLSPLHF
TRBV5-4	.	.	TRBJ2-5	TGTGCCACCAGAGACAGGTACCAAGAGACCCAGTACTTC	CATRDRYQETQYF
TRBV30	once	TRBD1	TRBJ1-3	TGTGCCTGGAGCTCCGGGACAGCTGGAAACACCATATATTTT	CAWSSGTAGNTIYF
TRBV20-1	.	.	TRBJ1-2	TGCAGTGCTGAACGGGGTGGCTACACCTTC	CSAERGGYTF
TRBV11-2	once	.	TRBJ2-1	TGTGCCAGCAGCTTAGGTGGGGGGATTACCTACAATGAGCAGTTCTTC	CASSLGGGITYNEQFF
TRBV6-5	.	TRBD1	TRBJ1-4	TGTGCCAGCAGTTATTCCGGGACAGGGGGTATTGAAAAACTGTTTTTT	CASSYSGTGGIEKLFF
TRBV24-1	many	TRBD2	TRBJ2-3	TGTGCCACCAGTGATTCGAGACTAGCGGGGGGGCCCGCAGATACGCAGTATTTT	CATSDSRLAGGPADTQYF
TRBV24-1	.	TRBD2	TRBJ2-1	TGTGCCACCAGTGATCGGACTAGCGGGGGGAACAATGAGCAGTTCTTC	CATSDRTSGGNNEQFF
TRBV5-1	.	.	TRBJ1-1	TGCGCCAGCAGCTTGGGGGGAGGAGTCATCGGCACTGAAGCTTTCTTT	CASSLGGGVIGTEAFF
TRBV4-3	.	.	TRBJ2-3	TGCGCCAGCAGCCAAGGTCTGGGGGCTAGCACAGATACGCAGTATTTT	CASSQGLGASTDTQYF
TRBV11-2	.	TRBD1	TRBJ2-1	TGTGCCAGCAGCTTAGATCGTGGGACAGGGAGCTCCTACAATGAGCAGTTCTTC	CASSLDRGTGSSYNEQFF
TRBV4-3	.	TRBD2	TRBJ2-2	TGCGCCAGCAGCCGCAGAGCCTTTAGCGGGGATGGCACCGGGGAGCTGTTTTTT	CASSRRAFSGDGTGELFF
TRBV6-2/TRBV6-3	.	.	TRBJ1-1	TGTGCCAGCAGTTACGGAGGAGAAGCTTTCTTT	CASSYGGEAFF
TRBV4-1	few	TRBD1	TRBJ2-7	TGCGCCAGCAGCCAGATCCGCTCCGGGACAGGCGGATACGAGCAGTACTTC	CASSQIRSGTGGYEQYF
TRBV5-6	.	TRBD2	TRBJ2-5	TGTGCCAGCAGCCCTTGGGGACGGGAGGAGGAGACCCAGTACTTC	CASSPWGREEETQYF
TRBV11-2	.	.	TRBJ1-4	TGTGCCAGCAGCCTAAAGACAGGATGGCTGTTTTTT	CASSLKTGWLFF
TRBV19	.	TRBD2	TRBJ2-1	TGTGCCAGTAGTATAAGGGGACTAGTGAGGAATGTTGAGCAGTTCTTC	CASSIRGLVRNVEQFF
TRBV28	.	TRBD2	TRBJ2-3	TGTGCCAGCAGTTTATCGGGGGGGCACACAGATACGCAGTATTTT	CASSLSGGHTDTQYF
TRBV3-1/TRBV3-2	.	.	TRBJ2-2	TGTGCCAGCAGCCAAGATCCTATGAGACTAAAGGGTGCCGGGGAGCTGTTTTTT	CASSQDPMRLKGAGELFF
TRBV11-2	.	.	TRBJ2-3	TGTGCCAGCAGCTTCCGGGATCCCACAGATACGCAGTATTTT	CASSFRDPTDTQYF
TRBV29-1	.	.	TRBJ2-3	TGCAGCGGAGGGACTGGGGTCGGCACAGATACGCAGTATTTT	CSGGTGVGTDTQYF
TRBV4-1	.	.	TRBJ2-3	TGCGCCAGCAGCCAAACGGGAACTTCTAGCACAGATACGCAGTATTTT	CASSQTGTSSTDTQYF
TRBV7-6	.	.	TRBJ1-1	TGTGCCAGCAGCTTAAACACCTGGACTGAAGCTTTCTTT	CASSLNTWTEAFF
TRBV3-1/TRBV3-2	once	.	TRBJ2-7	TGTGCCAGCAGCCGAAGTCCGGGACTGAGCTCCTACGAGCAGTACTTC	CASSRSPGLSSYEQYF
TRBV4-1	.	TRBD2	TRBJ2-1	TGCGCCAGCAGCCAAGAGGGACTAGCGGGAGGGCCTGGGTCCTACAATGAGCAGTTCTTC	CASSQEGLAGGPGSYNEQFF
TRBV27	few	.	TRBJ1-3	TGTGCCAGCAGTTTATCTGTTTACTCTGGAAACACCATATATTTT	CASSLSVYSGNTIYF
TRBV11-2	.	TRBD2	TRBJ2-1	TGTGCCAGCAGCCGGACTAGCGAAAGCTCCTACAATGAGCAGTTCTTC	CASSRTSESSYNEQFF
TRBV2	.	TRBD1	TRBJ1-2	TGTGCCACCAACCGAGGACAGGGGTGGTCCTATGGCTACACCTTC	CATNRGQGWSYGYTF
TRBV7-2	.	.	TRBJ1-3	TGTGCCAGCAGCCAACAAGTTACCTCTGGAAACACCATATATTTT	CASSQQVTSGNTIYF
TRBV28	once	TRBD2	TRBJ2-3	TGTGCCAGCCACTCTAGCGGACGACGTGATACGCAGTATTTT	CASHSSGRRDTQYF
TRBV7-2	.	TRBD2	TRBJ2-2	TGTGCCAGCAGCTCACCGGGACTAGCGGGACCCCGGGTGTCCGGGGAGCTGTTTTTT	CASSSPGLAGPRVSGELFF
TRBV6-5	.	.	TRBJ2-3	TGTGCCAGCAGTTTGAGTAGCACAGATACGCAGTATTTT	CASSLSSTDTQYF
TRBV24-1	few	TRBD1	TRBJ2-7	TGTGCCACCAGTGACGGACAGGGGTCGGTCTACGAGCAGTACTTC	CATSDGQGSVYEQYF
TRBV7-3	.	.	TRBJ2-2	TGTGCCAGCAGCTTCGGCGGAAGAGCCGGGGAGCTGTTTTTT	CASSFGGRAGELFF